This TCR beta chain was documented in a study of cytotoxic CD8 clonotypes in ibrutinib-treated CLL listed by TCRdb under 2021. About the investigation overall: The cohort was composed of some twelve relapsed/refractory and about 15 treatment-naive patients; IGHV unmutated status was identified in about 17 patients. Of the 70 to 100 people in the trial, 25 to 30 had longitudinal samples available. Partial responses were observed in about 25 patients and complete responses in 2; after a median follow-up of roughly 72 months, remission was maintained in approximately 15 patients and progression was observed in approximately twelve. Cryopreserved peripheral blood mononuclear cells were obtained prior to treatment, at the time of response, and at either disease progression or sustained remission. Every sample from remission and from progressive disease was obtained while the patients were still on ibrutinib. An average of 255,043 productive templates and approximately 91,000 productive rearrangements was obtained per sample. The response samples were drawn at a median of 12 months into treatment, with a range of about 6 to 36 months.

CDR1 and CDR2 (SSHAT, FNYEAQ) derive from the germline V gene (reference sequence). Measured from the cysteine to the phenylalanine, the CDR3 is 16 residues long. The only DNA kept is the CDR3, 48 bases in frame from the first base. Trimming costs V 5 bases and J 0 bases, and their ends lie 11 bases apart. Results and caveats for the whole study, not just this receptor: Clonality increased at ibrutinib response, stayed stable in sustained remission, and fell back toward baseline at progression. Public clonotypes were rare and either shrank or stayed stable during treatment, and the rise in clonality at ibrutinib response reflected expansion of private clonotypes. Baseline clonality exceeded that of age-matched healthy donors and correlated strongly with circulating CD8+ T-cell counts. Lymph node repertoires were not examined, and the timing of sampling was not matched between patients in sustained remission and those whose disease progressed.

According to the study, the label for this sample's time point signals: around 2 years on ibrutinib. For TCR beta library preparation, 1.5 to 2 micrograms of genomic DNA were extracted from the cryopreserved PBMCs. Longitudinal blood samples from CLL patients on ibrutinib monotherapy underwent high-throughput TCR beta sequencing. The patients took part in an open-label, single-center phase 2 trial of ibrutinib monotherapy. On a MiSeq, deep resolution sequencing aimed for a depth between 1 in 1 million and 1 in 200,000 T cells, with each clonotype covered approximately 9.8x on average. TCR beta libraries were generated with the immunoSEQ hsTCRB Kit. Turning to the authors' computational methods: Data were analyzed with ImmunoSEQ Data Assistant and ImmunoSEQ Analyzer, with V, D and J genes assigned per IMGT definitions. Clonality, which ranges from 0 to 1, was calculated by subtracting the normalized Shannon entropy of productive rearrangement frequencies from one. Only overrepresented clonotypes making up at least 0.05% of the repertoire of each patient were included in the public clonotype analysis. Approximately 14 age-matched healthy donor repertoires from immuneACCESS were used as controls for clonality. TCRdb stores this immuneACCESS table with in-frame sequences only. Part of the clones is absent; in the studies checked, under half of the shortfall reflects unresolved V genes, and no reason is known for the rest. V, J and clone size are taken as reported in that table, and D and trimming were inferred from the DNA itself. Across this sample there are 150,000 to 250,000 clones, with about 72% seen only once. The leading ten clones occupy 10% to 15% of the sample.

About this clone itself: What antigen it recognizes has not been identified. No much larger clone is present one base from it, and per-base qualities are unavailable.

This clonotype was sampled from a human donor with chronic lymphocytic leukemia. The starting material was PBMCs, obtained after 24 months of ibrutinib treatment. The chain is encoded by TRBV7-7 joined to TRBJ2-6, and the D gene may be TRBD1, 6 bases matching. The bases read TGTGCCAGCAGCGGACAGTCCAGCTCTGGGGCCAACGTCCTGACTTTC. Its protein reads: CASSGQSSSGANVLTF. The full variable domain, completed from the reference TRBV7-7 and TRBJ2-6 proteins outside the CDR3, reads GAGVSQSPRYKVTKRGQDVTLRCDPISSHATLYWYQQALGQGPEFLTYFNYEAQPDKSGLPSDRFSAERPEGSISTLTIQRTEQRDSAMYRCASSGQSSSGANVLTFGAGSRLTVL.